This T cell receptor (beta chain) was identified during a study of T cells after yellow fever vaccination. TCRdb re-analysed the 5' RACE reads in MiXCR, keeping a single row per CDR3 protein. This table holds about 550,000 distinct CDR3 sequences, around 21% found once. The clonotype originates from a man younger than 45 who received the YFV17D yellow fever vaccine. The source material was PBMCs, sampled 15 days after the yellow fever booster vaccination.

The CDR3 protein is CASSEAGREETQYF. The CDR3 DNA sequence: TGTGCCAGCAGTGAAGCTGGCAGGGAAGAGACCCAGTACTTC. V is TRBV25-1 and J is TRBJ2-5, with D maybe TRBD1 (5 bases). This CDR3 contains 14 residues. Germline V CDR1 and CDR2: MGHDK, SYGVNS. V was trimmed by 2 bases and J by 3 bases, leaving 10 bases between them. Based on the CDR3 plus reference TRBV25-1 and TRBJ2-5, the full variable domain is EADIYQTPRYLVIGTGKKITLECSQTMGHDKMYWYQQDPGMELHLIHYSYGVNSTEKGDLSSESTVSRIRTEHFPLTLESARPSHTSQYLCASSEAGREETQYFGPGTRLLVL.